Listed below are T cell receptor beta chains from one sample, sequenced in a study of T cells in Graves' hyperthyroidism and ophthalmopathy. TCRdb reprocessed the multiplex PCR reads via MiXCR and lists one record per CDR3 protein. The data contain a few hundred thousand distinct CDR3 sequences, more than 45% of them singletons. The sample taken for sequencing was peripheral blood or thyroid tissue (not recorded which). These receptors originate from a woman under 30 with Graves' hyperthyroidism. The CDR3 runs from the conserved cysteine through the conserved F or W. Some rows mark clone size as missing; the rest say once, few, many or name a class of expanded clone.

V gene	clone size	J gene	CDR3 protein
TRBV10-3	.	TRBJ2-3	CAALGTSTDTQYF
TRBV14	many	TRBJ1-5	CASSRQGCYSNQPQHF
TRBV18	many	TRBJ2-7	CASSPGQGARYF
TRBV20-1	many	TRBJ1-6	CSAPGMGETYNSPLHF
TRBV6-5	.	TRBJ1-3	CASRPQGLRNTIYF
TRBV7-3	.	TRBJ2-3	CASSPASPDTQYF
TRBV7-3	many	TRBJ2-5	CASSLMGEETQYF
TRBV7-2	many	TRBJ2-7	CASSLGGNSGRGSSYEQYF
TRBV5-5	once	TRBJ2-5	CASSLERATTQYF
TRBV20-1	.	TRBJ2-5	CSARAGSETQYF
TRBV14	once	TRBJ1-1	CASTPAGTTVDEAFF
TRBV12-3/TRBV12-4	.	TRBJ2-5	CASKMYQETQYF
TRBV25-1	.	TRBJ2-7	CASRDPGPLYEQYF
TRBV11-2	many	TRBJ1-5	CASSPEGGAGQPQHF
TRBV20-1	many	TRBJ2-2	CSAGDRGGAGDGTGELFF
TRBV2	few	TRBJ1-2	CASSDQGIGYGYTF
TRBV2	many	TRBJ2-5	CASSDEETQYF
TRBV6-2/TRBV6-3	few	TRBJ1-4	CASSSHRGEKLFF
TRBV2	.	TRBJ2-3	CAIPSRDPTDTQYF
TRBV7-8	.	TRBJ2-5	CASRRGGDETQYF
TRBV4-1	.	TRBJ2-1	CASSQDGGNNEQFF
TRBV7-2	few	TRBJ2-1	CASRQIDNEQFF
TRBV19	.	TRBJ2-7	CASSIFLGQPTYEPYF
TRBV7-2	.	TRBJ2-5	CASSADRSQETQYF
TRBV7-9	.	TRBJ2-7	CAQILGTGRSYEQYF
TRBV10-3	many	TRBJ1-5	CAISGGGDQPQHF
TRBV2	many	TRBJ2-6	CASREAGANVLTF
TRBV27	.	TRBJ1-5	CASSRQGGQPQHF
TRBV19	many	TRBJ1-2	CASSQQGNYGYTF
TRBV7-6	many	TRBJ2-6	CASSRVQGASGANVLTF
TRBV4-1	many	TRBJ1-2	CASSPMGKGLLYGYTF
TRBV20-1	.	.	CSARGGSGRSSYNEQYF
TRBV6-2/TRBV6-3	many	TRBJ2-2	CASSPSSGRGTGELFF
TRBV6-6	many	TRBJ1-1	CASSYTQGDWDTEAFF
TRBV18	few	TRBJ2-5	CASSPMGTQYF
TRBV20-1	.	TRBJ2-5	CSARRRETQYF
TRBV9	.	TRBJ2-6	CASSVAGHVLTF
TRBV29-1	.	TRBJ1-2	CSVIGGDYGYTF
TRBV3-1	many	TRBJ1-2	CASSQGMGAYGYTF
TRBV10-3	few	TRBJ2-6	CAISESKGGANVLTF
TRBV11-2	many	TRBJ1-3	CASSTSHRLSGNTIYF